This T cell receptor beta chain was obtained from a study of cytomegalovirus exposure and HLA in healthy donors. Turning to the study itself: Within the Caucasian-associated ancestry cluster were roughly 82% of the roughly 360 genotyped donors.

CDR1 PRHDT and CDR2 FYEKMQ come from the germline V gene (reference sequence). The CDR3 has 13 amino acids. V was pared by 3 bases and J by 5 bases, with 8 bases between. It was with 60 Vbeta and 13 Jbeta primers that the PCR ran. Repertoires were generated with immunoSEQ multiplex PCR, while TCRdb's copy carries only in-frame clones and drops some. The sample contains 150,000 to 200,000 clones, approximately 80% of which appear only once. The clonotype originates from a male donor in good health and CMV-seronegative. Sequenced material: PBMCs. The J gene is TRBJ1-5, the V gene TRBV13; D is unresolved. CDR3 DNA sequence: TGTGCCAGCAGCTTGGAGGAGGATCAGCCCCAGCATTTT. Translated: CASSLEEDQPQHF.